Sequencing of this T cell receptor (beta chain) was carried out in a study of cytomegalovirus exposure and HLA in healthy donors. This clone has more than one count but fewer than ten. The primer mix had 60 Vbeta and 13 Jbeta primers. Some clones are missing from TCRdb's copy, which holds only in-frame ones; the method was immunoSEQ multiplex PCR. The data show around 100,000 clones, roughly 76% seen once. CDR3 length: 14 residues. The V end was cut by 3 bases, the J end by 1 base, with 9 bases between. From germline, CDR1 is KGHSH and CDR2 LQKENI. The chain carries TRBV18 and TRBJ1-1; weak D call: TRBD1 (5 bases). The receptor comes from a man aged 35-49 years in good health and CMV-seronegative. Input material: PBMCs. CDR3 in amino acids: CASSPPDTNTEAFF. The CDR3 bases are TGTGCCAGCTCACCTCCGGACACGAACACTGAAGCTTTCTTT.